This TCR beta chain was profiled in a study of blood T cell repertoires in COVID-19. Study-wide context: Researchers got acute and convalescent COVID-19 samples from the United States, Italy and Spain. Sources were T cells, B-cell-depleted T cells, or PBMCs; the material itself was cDNA or gDNA.

In the original workflow: How many nucleated cells were present was estimated from reference gene primer amplification. TCRdb's table, derived via immunoSEQ multiplex PCR, lists solely in-frame clones and lacks some. V and J calls and clone size come straight from that table; D and trimming were deduced from the DNA. There are about 200,000 clones in the sample; about 82% occur only once, and about 9.4% lies in the top ten. Germline V gene data show CDR1 as SGHDN and CDR2 as FVKESK. The V end was cut by 2 bases, the J end by 2 bases, with 10 bases between. The CDR3 runs 15 residues. This receptor was obtained from a woman of 80 years or more with acute or convalescent COVID-19. V gene TRBV14 combines with J gene TRBJ1-3; perhaps TRBD1 as D (6 bases). The sequenced material came from peripheral blood. The CDR3 sequence: CASSQWGLAGNTIYF. CDR3 sequence (DNA): TGTGCCAGCAGCCAATGGGGGCTCGCTGGAAACACCATATATTTT.